This T cell receptor (beta chain) was sequenced during a study of T cells in Graves' hyperthyroidism and ophthalmopathy. Trimming left V 4 bases short and J 3 bases short, with 12 bases between. Germline CDR1 and CDR2: SGHRS and YFSETQ. CDR3 length equals 14 residues. Diagnoses were made from clinical symptoms, serum measures (thyroxine and TRAb), thyroid ultrasound and orbital computed tomography. At least ten counts were recorded for this clonotype. RNA transcripts provided the source from which TCR beta CDR3 regions were amplified. The HTBI set primed first-round TCR CDR3 RT-PCR. MiXCR, applied by TCRdb to the multiplex PCR reads, yields one record per CDR3 protein. The table lists some 180,000 distinct CDR3 sequences, 17% of them singletons.

The specimen was blood. This clonotype originated in a woman aged 45-65 years with Graves' hyperthyroidism. The chain employs TRBV5-1 and TRBJ2-3; D tentatively fits TRBD1 or TRBD2 (5 bases each). CDR3 protein: CASSRGAATDTQYF. For the CDR3, the DNA is TGCGCCAGCAGCCGAGGGGCGGCTACAGATACGCAGTATTTT.